Sequencing of this T cell receptor (beta chain) was carried out in a study of identical twins. Overall study findings and caveats: In beta out-of-frame sequences, the excess sharing between twins was weaker. Twin sharing of out-of-frame TCR alpha was underestimated by models in monozygotic pairs.

This clonotype was observed a handful of times. Its cognate antigen is unknown. TCRdb re-called the 5' RACE reads with MiXCR, one entry per CDR3 protein. The sample contains 650,000 to 750,000 distinct CDR3 sequences, around 20% of which appear only once. This same sample was also part of a study on T cells expressing NK-cell markers. From that study: With respect to HCMV, seven of the eight sequenced donors were seropositive, and one was seronegative.

The clonotype comes from a woman between 18 and 29 years old in good health. Sequenced material: PBMCs.

CDR3 coding DNA: TGTGCCAGCAGCGTAGGGTTGGAAGGCTACACCTTC. Its translation: CASSVGLEGYTF. The V gene is TRBV5-5, the J gene TRBJ1-2, with unresolved D. V was clipped by 4 bases and J by 8 bases, with 12 bases between them. The length of the CDR3 is 12 residues. CDR1 is SGHKS, CDR2 YYEKEE, per germline (reference sequence).